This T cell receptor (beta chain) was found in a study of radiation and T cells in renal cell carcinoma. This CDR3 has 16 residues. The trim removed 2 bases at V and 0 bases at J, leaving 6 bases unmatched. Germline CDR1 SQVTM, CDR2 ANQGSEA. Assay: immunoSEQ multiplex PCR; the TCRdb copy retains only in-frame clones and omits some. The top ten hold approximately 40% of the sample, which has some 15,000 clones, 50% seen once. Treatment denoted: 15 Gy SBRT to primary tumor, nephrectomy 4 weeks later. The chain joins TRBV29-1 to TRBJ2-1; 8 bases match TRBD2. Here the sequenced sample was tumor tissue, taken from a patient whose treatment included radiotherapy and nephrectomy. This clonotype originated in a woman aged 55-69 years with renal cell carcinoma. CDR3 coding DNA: TGCAGCGTTGAAATAGCGGGATCGAGCTCCTACAATGAGCAGTTCTTC. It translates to CSVEIAGSSSYNEQFF.